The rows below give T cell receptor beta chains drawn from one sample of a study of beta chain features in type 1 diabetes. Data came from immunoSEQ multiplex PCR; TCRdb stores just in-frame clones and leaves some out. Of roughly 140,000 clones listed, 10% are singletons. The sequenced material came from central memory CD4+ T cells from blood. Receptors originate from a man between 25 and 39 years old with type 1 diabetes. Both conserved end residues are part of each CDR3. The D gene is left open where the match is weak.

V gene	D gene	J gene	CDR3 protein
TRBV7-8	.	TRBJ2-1	CASSRYKGSADNEQFF
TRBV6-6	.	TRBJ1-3	CASSHQAFGNTIYF
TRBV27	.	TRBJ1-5	CASSLGRGDQPQHF
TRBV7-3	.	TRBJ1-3	CASSFSGGSGNTIYF
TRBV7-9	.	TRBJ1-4	CASSEGQTTNEKLFF
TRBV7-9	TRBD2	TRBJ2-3	CASSLGGRTDTQYF
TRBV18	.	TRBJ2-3	CASSSDNTDTQYF
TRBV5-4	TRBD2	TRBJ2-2	CASSLGATSGNTGELFF
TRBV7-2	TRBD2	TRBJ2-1	CASSSLLAGEQFF
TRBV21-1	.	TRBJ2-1	CASSKGTEPYNEQFF
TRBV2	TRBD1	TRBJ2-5	CATDRGQETQYF
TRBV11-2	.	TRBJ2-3	CASSSAVVTSTTRYTQYF
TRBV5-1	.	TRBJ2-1	CASSPGSGSAMDEQFF
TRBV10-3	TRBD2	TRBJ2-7	CAISESGLAGYEQYF
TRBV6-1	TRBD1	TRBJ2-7	CASSEDRMSYEQYF
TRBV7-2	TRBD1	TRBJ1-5	CASSQITGENQPQHF
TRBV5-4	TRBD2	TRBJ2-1	CASSPTGTSGSNEQFF
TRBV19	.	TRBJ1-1	CASSIESGAEAFF
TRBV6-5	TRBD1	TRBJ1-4	CASRAWEQGEKLFF
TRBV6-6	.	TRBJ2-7	CASSSSPYEQYF
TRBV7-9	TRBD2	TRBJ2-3	CASSPTSGRAGGDTQYF
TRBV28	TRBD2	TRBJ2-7	CASTRGGGDYEQYF
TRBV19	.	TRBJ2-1	CASSKDSSPTGYNEQFF
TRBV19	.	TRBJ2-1	CASSIGPGSYNEQFF
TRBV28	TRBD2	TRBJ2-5	CASSLEGGREETQYF
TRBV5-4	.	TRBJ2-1	CASSLVSVTNEQFF
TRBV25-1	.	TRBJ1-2	CASSESGDNYGYTF
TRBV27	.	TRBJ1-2	CASSPRVETRGYTF
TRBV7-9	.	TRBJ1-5	CASSPLAGNQPQHF
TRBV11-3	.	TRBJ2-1	CASSETGGYNEQFF
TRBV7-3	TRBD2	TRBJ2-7	CASSFTSGSEQYF
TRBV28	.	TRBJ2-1	CASSKGGIGRNEQFF
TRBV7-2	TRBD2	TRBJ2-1	CASSRGTSGYNEQFF
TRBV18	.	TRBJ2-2	CASSPGHANTGELFF
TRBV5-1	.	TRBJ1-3	CASSLRAQGLSGNTIYF
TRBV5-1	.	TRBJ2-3	CASSLGQYTDTQYF
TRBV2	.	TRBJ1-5	CASSEAEALNQPQHF
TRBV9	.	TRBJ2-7	CASSVAGGDSYEQYF
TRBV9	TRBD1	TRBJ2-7	CASSVDAGGGFYEQYF
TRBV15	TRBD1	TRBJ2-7	CATSPRAGQGDYEQYF
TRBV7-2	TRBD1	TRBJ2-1	CASSPRTGSNEQFF
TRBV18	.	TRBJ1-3	CASSPGSYQSGNTIYF
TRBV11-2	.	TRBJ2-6	CASSLKLSGANVLTF
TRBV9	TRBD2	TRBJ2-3	CASSAAASGYTDTQYF
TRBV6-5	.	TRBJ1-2	CASSYEAAYGYTF
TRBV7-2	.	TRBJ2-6	CASSLDSGHAGANVLTF
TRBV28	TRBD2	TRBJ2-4	CASSPPGTNIAKNIQYF
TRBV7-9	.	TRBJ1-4	CASSRDRREKLFF
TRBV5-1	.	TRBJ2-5	CASSWGRLETQYF